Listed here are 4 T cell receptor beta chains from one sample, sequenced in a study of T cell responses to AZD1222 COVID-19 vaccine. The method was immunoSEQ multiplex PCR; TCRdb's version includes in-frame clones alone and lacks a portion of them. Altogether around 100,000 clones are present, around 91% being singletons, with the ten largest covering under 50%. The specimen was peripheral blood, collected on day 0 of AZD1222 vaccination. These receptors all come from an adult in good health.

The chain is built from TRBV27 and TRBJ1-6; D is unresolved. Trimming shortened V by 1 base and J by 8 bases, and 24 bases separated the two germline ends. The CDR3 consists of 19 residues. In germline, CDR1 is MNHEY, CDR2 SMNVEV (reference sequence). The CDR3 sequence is CASSLYPLVIGYADSPLHF. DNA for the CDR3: TGTGCCAGCAGTTTATACCCCCTTGTAATTGGCTATGCGGATTCACCCCTCCACTTT.

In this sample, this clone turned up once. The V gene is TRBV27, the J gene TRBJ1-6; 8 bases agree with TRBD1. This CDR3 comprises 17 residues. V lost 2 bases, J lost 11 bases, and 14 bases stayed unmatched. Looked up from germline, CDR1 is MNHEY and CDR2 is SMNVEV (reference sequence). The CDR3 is CASSLITGGRLGAPLHF. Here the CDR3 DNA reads TGTGCCAGCAGTTTAATAACAGGGGGTCGGTTAGGCGCACCCCTCCACTTT.

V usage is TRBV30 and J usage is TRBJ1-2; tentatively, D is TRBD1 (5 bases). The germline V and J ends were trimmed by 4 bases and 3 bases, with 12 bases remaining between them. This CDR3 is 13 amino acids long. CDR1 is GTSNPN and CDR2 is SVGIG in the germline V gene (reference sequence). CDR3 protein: CAWKRRDHYGYTF. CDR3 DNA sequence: TGTGCCTGGAAGCGCAGGGATCACTATGGCTACACCTTC.

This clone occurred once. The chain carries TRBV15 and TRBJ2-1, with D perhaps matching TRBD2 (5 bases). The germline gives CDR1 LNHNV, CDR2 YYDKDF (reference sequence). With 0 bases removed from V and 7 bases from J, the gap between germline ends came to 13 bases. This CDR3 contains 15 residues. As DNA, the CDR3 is TGTGCCACCAGCAGAGATGTGGGAGCGTGGAATGAGCAGTTCTTC. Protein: CATSRDVGAWNEQFF.